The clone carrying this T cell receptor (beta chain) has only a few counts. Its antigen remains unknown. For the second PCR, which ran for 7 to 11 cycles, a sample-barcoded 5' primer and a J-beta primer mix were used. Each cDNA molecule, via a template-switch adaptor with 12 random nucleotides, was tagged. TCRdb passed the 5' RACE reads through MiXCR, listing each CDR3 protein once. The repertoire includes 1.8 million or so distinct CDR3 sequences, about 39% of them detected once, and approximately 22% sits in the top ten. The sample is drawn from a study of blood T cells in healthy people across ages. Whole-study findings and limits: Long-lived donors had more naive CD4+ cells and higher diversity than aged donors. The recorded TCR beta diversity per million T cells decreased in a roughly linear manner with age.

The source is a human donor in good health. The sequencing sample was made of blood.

CDR3 loop: CASSLDRATLHNEQFF. The CDR3 DNA reads TGTGCCAGCAGCTTAGACCGTGCTACACTTCACAATGAGCAGTTCTTC. This chain links TRBV7-9 with TRBJ2-1; no firm D call. CDR1 SEHNR and CDR2 FQNEAQ come from the germline V gene (reference sequence). The ends were cut back, 1 base at V and 5 bases at J, with 15 bases in the middle. CDR3 size: 16 residues.